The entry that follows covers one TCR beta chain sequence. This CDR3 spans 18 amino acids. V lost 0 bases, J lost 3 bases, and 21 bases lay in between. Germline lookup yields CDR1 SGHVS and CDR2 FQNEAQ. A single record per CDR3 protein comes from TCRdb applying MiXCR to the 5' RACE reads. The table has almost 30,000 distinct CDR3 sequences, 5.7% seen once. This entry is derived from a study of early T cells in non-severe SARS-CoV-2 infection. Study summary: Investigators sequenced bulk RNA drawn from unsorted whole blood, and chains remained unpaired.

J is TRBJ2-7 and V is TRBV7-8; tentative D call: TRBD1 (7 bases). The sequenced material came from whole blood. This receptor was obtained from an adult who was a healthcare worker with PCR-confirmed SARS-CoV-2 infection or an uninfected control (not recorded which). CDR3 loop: CASSLANLGGGRGYEQYF. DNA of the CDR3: TGTGCCAGCAGCTTAGCCAACCTAGGAGGGGGCAGAGGCTACGAGCAGTACTTC.